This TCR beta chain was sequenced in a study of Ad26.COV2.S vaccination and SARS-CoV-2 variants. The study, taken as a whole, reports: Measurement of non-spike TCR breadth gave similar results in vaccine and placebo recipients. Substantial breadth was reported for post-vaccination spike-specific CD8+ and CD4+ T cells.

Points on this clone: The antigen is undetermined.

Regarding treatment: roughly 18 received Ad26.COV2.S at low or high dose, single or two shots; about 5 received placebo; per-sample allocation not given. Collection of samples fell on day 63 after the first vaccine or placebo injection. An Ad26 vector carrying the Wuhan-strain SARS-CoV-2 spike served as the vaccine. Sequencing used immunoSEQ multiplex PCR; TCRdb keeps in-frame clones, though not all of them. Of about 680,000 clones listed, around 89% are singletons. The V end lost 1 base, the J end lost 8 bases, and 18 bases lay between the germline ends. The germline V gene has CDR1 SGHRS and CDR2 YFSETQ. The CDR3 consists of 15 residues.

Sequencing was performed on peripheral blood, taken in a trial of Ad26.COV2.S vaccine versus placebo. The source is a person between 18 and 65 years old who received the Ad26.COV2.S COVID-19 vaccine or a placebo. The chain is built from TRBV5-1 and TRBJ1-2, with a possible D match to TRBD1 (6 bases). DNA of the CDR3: TGCGCCAGCAGCTTGCCCACGGGGGCGGCCCAGGGCTACACCTTC. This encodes CASSLPTGAAQGYTF.